Each of the 5 T cell receptor beta chains below was sequenced from the same sample in a study of Ad26.COV2.S vaccination and SARS-CoV-2 variants. The data were produced by immunoSEQ multiplex PCR, yet TCRdb's version contains in-frame clones alone and is incomplete. The repertoire has approximately 400,000 clones, about four fifths of them found once; the top ten carry almost 7.5%. The treatment is: about 20 received Ad26.COV2.S at low or high dose, single or two shots; about 5 received placebo; per-sample allocation not given. Sampling was performed 63 days after the first vaccine or placebo injection. This sample comprised peripheral blood, obtained in a trial of Ad26.COV2.S vaccine versus placebo. The receptor set was obtained from a person aged 18 to 65 who received the Ad26.COV2.S COVID-19 vaccine or a placebo.

This chain links TRBV6-6 with TRBJ2-3; D is possibly TRBD2 (5 bases). CDR1 is MNHNY and CDR2 is SVGAGI in the germline V gene (reference sequence). The CDR3 sequence is 11 residues long. V dropped 5 bases and J dropped 9 bases, with 9 bases sitting between them. CDR3 amino acids: CASSPSGTQYF. The CDR3 DNA follows: TGTGCCAGCAGTCCGTCGGGAACGCAGTATTTT.

CDR3 amino acids: CSVVPGDNEQFF. Written as DNA, the CDR3 is TGCAGCGTTGTACCTGGGGACAATGAGCAGTTCTTC. This chain links TRBV29-1 with TRBJ2-1; D is unresolved. V gave up 4 bases and J gave up 5 bases, with 9 bases separating them. Germline assignment: CDR1 SQVTM and CDR2 ANQGSEA. This CDR3 comprises 12 residues.

The chain joins TRBV6-2 or TRBV6-3 to TRBJ2-7, with TRBD2 identical over 8 bases. Germline loops: CDR1 MNHEY, CDR2 SVGEGT. The CDR3 runs to 16 residues. Trimming removed 5 bases from V and 3 bases from J; junction bases left unmatched: 12. The CDR3 DNA sequence: TGTGCCAGCAGTCACCCTGCAGCGGGGGCCAACTACGAGCAGTACTTC. Translated: CASSHPAAGANYEQYF.

The V and J genes are TRBV29-1 and TRBJ1-2; TRBD1 aligns across 7 bases. Germline-derived CDR1 and CDR2 are SQVTM and ANQGSEA. V lost 6 bases to trimming and J lost 8 bases; unmatched junction nucleotides: 6. The CDR3 is made up of 11 amino acids. DNA for the CDR3: TGCAGCGTAAGGGGGCGTTACGGCTACACCTTC. Translation: CSVRGRYGYTF.

This clone turned up a few times. As DNA, the CDR3 is TGTGCCAGCAGCTTAAGTAGCGGGGGTACCTACGAGCAGTACTTC. Protein: CASSLSSGGTYEQYF. J is TRBJ2-7 and V is TRBV7-2, with 9 bases aligning to TRBD2. The CDR3 has 15 residues. Losses at the gene ends were 2 bases for V and 2 bases for J; bases not matched to a gene: 4. The V gene's germline CDR1 is SGHTA and CDR2 FQGNSA.